Presented here are 9 T cell receptor beta chains from one specimen sequenced in a study of early T cells in non-severe SARS-CoV-2 infection. TCRdb re-called the 5' RACE reads through MiXCR, storing one row per CDR3 protein. The sample includes about 56,000 distinct CDR3 sequences, roughly 15% seen only once; the top ten take roughly 4.3%. The sample here was whole blood, taken at baseline. The receptors were sampled from an adult who was a healthcare worker with PCR-confirmed SARS-CoV-2 infection or an uninfected control (not recorded which).

This clonotype was counted between two and nine times. V and J are TRBV5-1 and TRBJ2-3, with D possibly TRBD1 on 5 matching bases. The CDR3 loop spans 14 amino acids. The ends were cut back, 0 bases at V and 2 bases at J, with 7 bases in the middle. Germline loops: CDR1 SGHRS, CDR2 YFSETQ. The CDR3 loop reads CASSLEGFTDTQYF. The CDR3 coding sequence is TGCGCCAGCAGCTTGGAGGGGTTCACAGATACGCAGTATTTT.

The rearrangement uses TRBV28 and TRBJ2-5; D is undetermined. The CDR3 spans 12 residues. CDR1 and CDR2 from the germline V gene are MDHEN and SYDVKM. Trimming took off 2 bases at V and 10 bases at J, with 11 bases between the two ends. The DNA of the CDR3 is TGTGCCAGCAGTTTAGTCTCTCTTCGCCAGTACTTC. It is translated as CASSLVSLRQYF.

This clonotype was counted a few times. J is TRBJ2-5 and V is TRBV27; 12 bases agree with TRBD2. Germline V CDR1 and CDR2: MNHEY, SMNVEV (reference sequence). The CDR3 length is 16 residues. V trimming: 0 bases; J trimming: 5 bases; junction bases outside the gene matches: 4. As DNA, the CDR3 is TGTGCCAGCAGTTTATCGGGGGGACTAGCGGGTGAGACCCAGTACTTC. Its protein is CASSLSGGLAGETQYF.

This chain joins TRBV20-1 and TRBJ1-2; D remains ambiguous. The germline CDR1 and CDR2 sequences are DFQATT and SNEGSKA (reference sequence). The ends were cut back, 0 bases at V and 7 bases at J, with 12 bases in the middle. CDR3 length: 13 amino acids. This CDR3 reads CSARDRDFRGYTF. The DNA of the CDR3 is TGCAGTGCTAGAGATCGAGATTTTCGTGGCTACACCTTC.

This clonotype has at least ten counts. The chain uses TRBV7-9 and TRBJ2-1; D is perhaps TRBD2 (5 bases). The CDR3 contains 15 residues. V lost 5 bases to trimming and J lost 5 bases, with 16 bases between them. Germline V CDR1 and CDR2: SEHNR, FQNEAQ (reference sequence). CDR3 sequence (DNA): TGTGCCAGCAGCAATAGCGAGTCCACAGACAATGAGCAGTTCTTC. It codes for CASSNSESTDNEQFF.

This clonotype was observed a handful of times. V gene TRBV2 combines with J gene TRBJ1-5; no clear D. The CDR3 length is 12 residues. Germline V gene data show CDR1 as SNHLY and CDR2 as FYNNEI. With 1 base removed from V and 5 bases from J, the gap between germline ends came to 3 bases. As DNA, the CDR3 is TGTGCCAGCAGTGAAGGGTATCAGCCCCAGCATTTT. Protein: CASSEGYQPQHF.

This clonotype has a count of ten or more. The chain recombines TRBV24-1 with TRBJ2-3; possible D gene TRBD1, 6 bases. This CDR3 has 14 residues. Trimming stripped 4 bases from V and 1 base from J, with 8 bases between. Per the germline V gene, CDR1 is KGHDR and CDR2 is SFDVKD. The CDR3 reads CATSEQGGTDTQYF. The CDR3 region has the DNA TGTGCCACCAGTGAACAGGGCGGCACAGATACGCAGTATTTT.

This clonotype was recorded a few times. The CDR3 DNA reads as TGTGCCAGCAGTGAAGCGGGAGGGTATCTCTACGAGCAGTACTTC. Translation: CASSEAGGYLYEQYF. V is TRBV6-1 and J is TRBJ2-7; 7 bases map to TRBD2. V was pared by 0 bases and J by 3 bases, with 5 bases of the junction left unmatched. CDR1 MNHNS and CDR2 SASEGT come from the germline V gene. The CDR3 is 15 residues long.

This clonotype was observed a few times. This sequence joins TRBV7-9 and TRBJ2-2; D is perhaps TRBD1 or TRBD2 (6 bases each). Trimming removed 2 bases at V and 17 bases at J, with 24 bases between. Germline CDR1 is SEHNR and CDR2 is FQNEAQ (reference sequence). This CDR3 contains 15 residues. Written as DNA, the CDR3 is TGTGCCAGCAGCTTATCGCTCCGGGGGCCGGGGTGCTGTTTTTTT. This codes for CASSLSLRGPGCCFF.